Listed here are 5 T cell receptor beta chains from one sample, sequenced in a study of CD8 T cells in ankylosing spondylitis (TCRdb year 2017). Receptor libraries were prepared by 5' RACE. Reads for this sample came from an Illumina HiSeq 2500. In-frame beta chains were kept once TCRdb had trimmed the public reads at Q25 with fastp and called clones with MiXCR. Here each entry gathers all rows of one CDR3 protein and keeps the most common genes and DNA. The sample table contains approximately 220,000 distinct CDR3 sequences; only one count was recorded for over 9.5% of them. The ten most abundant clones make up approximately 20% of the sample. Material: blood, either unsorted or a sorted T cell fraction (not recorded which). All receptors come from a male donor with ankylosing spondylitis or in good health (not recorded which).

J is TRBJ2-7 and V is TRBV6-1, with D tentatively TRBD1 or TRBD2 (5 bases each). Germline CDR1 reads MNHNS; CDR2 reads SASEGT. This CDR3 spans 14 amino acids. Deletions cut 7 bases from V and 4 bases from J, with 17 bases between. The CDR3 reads CASTERGGGYEQYF. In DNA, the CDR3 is TGTGCCAGCACCGAGAGGGGTGGTGGTTACGAGCAGTACTTC.

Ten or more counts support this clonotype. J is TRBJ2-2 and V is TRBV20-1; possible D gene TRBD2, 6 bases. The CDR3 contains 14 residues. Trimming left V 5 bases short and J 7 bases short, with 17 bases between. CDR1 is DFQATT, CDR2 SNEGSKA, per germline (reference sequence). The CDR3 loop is CSAVVPGDFGELFF. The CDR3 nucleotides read TGCAGTGCTGTCGTCCCGGGGGACTTCGGGGAGCTGTTTTTT.

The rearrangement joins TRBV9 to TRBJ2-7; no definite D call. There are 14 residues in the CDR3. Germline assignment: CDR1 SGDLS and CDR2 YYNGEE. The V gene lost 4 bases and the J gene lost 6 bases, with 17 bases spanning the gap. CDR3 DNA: TGTGCCAGCAGCCCGCAATGGGAAGTCGTCGAGCAGTACTTC. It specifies CASSPQWEVVEQYF.

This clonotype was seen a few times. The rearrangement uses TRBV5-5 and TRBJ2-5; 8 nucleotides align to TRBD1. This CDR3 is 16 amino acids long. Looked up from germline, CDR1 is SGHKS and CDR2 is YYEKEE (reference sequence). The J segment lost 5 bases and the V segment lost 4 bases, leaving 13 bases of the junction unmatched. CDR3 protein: CASSPGGQGARETQYF. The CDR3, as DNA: TGTGCCAGCAGCCCGGGCGGGCAGGGGGCGAGGGAGACCCAGTACTTC.

In DNA form, the CDR3 reads TGTGCCAGCAGCCCCAGGGACTGGAGCACTGAAGCTTTCTTT. It encodes CASSPRDWSTEAFF. This chain joins TRBV3-1 and TRBJ1-1; possible D gene TRBD1, 5 bases. The V end lost 4 bases, the J end lost 4 bases, and 13 bases lay between the germline ends. The CDR3 has 14 residues. The V gene's germline CDR1 is LGHDT and CDR2 YNNKEL (reference sequence).